The entry below gives a single TCR beta chain sequence along with its context. This record comes from a study of T cells in localized non-small cell lung cancer. Sequenced by immunoSEQ multiplex PCR; TCRdb stores in-frame clones only, minus some. Of roughly 25,000 clones listed, approximately 90% were seen once; the top ten hold around 15%. Specimen: peripheral blood, collected before any cancer treatment. The clonotype originates from a female donor older than 55 with stage II squamous cell lung carcinoma.

CDR3 sequence: CAINREGTSTDTQYF. In nucleotides, the CDR3 is TGTGCCATCAACCGGGAAGGCACGAGCACAGATACGCAGTATTTT. This chain joins TRBV2 and TRBJ2-3, with a weak D call TRBD2 (5 bases). The germline V and J ends were trimmed by 10 bases and 0 bases, with 17 bases remaining between them. There are 15 residues in the CDR3. The germline CDR1 and CDR2 sequences are SNHLY and FYNNEI.